This T cell receptor beta chain comes out of a study of cytomegalovirus exposure and HLA in healthy donors. Concerning this clone: The antigen is not known.

General study points: According to a later analysis, TCR clusters from the first cohort tended to co-occur in the roughly 110 validation repertoires. Through in vitro validation, a few CMV-associated chains were shown to be specific for CMV antigens. The study put around 180 TCR beta chains on its list as cytomegalovirus-associated.

Clones were sequenced by immunoSEQ multiplex PCR, and TCRdb holds only the in-frame ones, with some missing. In the table there are approximately 170,000 clones, 84% of which are singletons. Sample: PBMCs. The source is a man aged 30 to 45 in good health and CMV-seropositive.

CDR3 in DNA: TGTGCCAGCAGCCGGGGCGTGGCGGGGGCCTACGAGCAGTACTTC. Protein sequence: CASSRGVAGAYEQYF. The V call is TRBV6-6, the J call TRBJ2-7, with 7 bases lining up with TRBD2. The CDR3 has 15 residues. Germline V gene data show CDR1 as MNHNY and CDR2 as SVGAGI (reference sequence). The J segment lost 2 bases and the V segment lost 6 bases, leaving 10 bases of the junction unmatched.